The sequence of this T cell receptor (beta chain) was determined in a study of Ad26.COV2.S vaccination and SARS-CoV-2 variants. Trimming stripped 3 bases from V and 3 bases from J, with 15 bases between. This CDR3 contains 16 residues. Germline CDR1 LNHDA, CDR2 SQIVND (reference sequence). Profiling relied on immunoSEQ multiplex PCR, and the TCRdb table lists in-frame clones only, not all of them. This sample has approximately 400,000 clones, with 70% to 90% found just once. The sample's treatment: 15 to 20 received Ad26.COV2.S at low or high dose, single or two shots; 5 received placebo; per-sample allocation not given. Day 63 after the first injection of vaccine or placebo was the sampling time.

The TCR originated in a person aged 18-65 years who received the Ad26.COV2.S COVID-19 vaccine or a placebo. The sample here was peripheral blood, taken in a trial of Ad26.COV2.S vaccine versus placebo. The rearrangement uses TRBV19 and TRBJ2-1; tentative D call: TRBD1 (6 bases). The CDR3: CASSIRGRGDYNEQFF. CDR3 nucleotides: TGTGCCAGTAGTATCAGGGGCCGGGGTGACTACAATGAGCAGTTCTTC.